The clone carrying this T cell receptor (beta chain) came up once. The CDR3 is 15 amino acids. With 0 bases removed from V and 5 bases from J, the gap between germline ends came to 14 bases. Looked up from germline, CDR1 is SGHDT and CDR2 is YYEEEE. Every single patient, without exception, relapsed after autologous stem cell transplantation, and brentuximab vedotin exposure varied. Sequencing used immunoSEQ multiplex PCR; TCRdb keeps in-frame clones, though not all of them. The data contain tens of thousands of clones, 89% of them seen just once; the ten biggest clones take up roughly a fifth. This entry comes from a study of PD-1 blockade in classical Hodgkin lymphoma.

This TCR came from a human donor with classical Hodgkin lymphoma. The sample consisted of peripheral blood mononuclear cells (PBMCs), taken at baseline. The chain joins TRBV5-6 to TRBJ2-5; D tentatively fits TRBD1 or TRBD2 (6 bases each). The CDR3 here is CASSLDGGLKETQYF. The CDR3 DNA reads TGTGCCAGCAGCTTGGATGGGGGGCTTAAGGAGACCCAGTACTTC.